The rows below give T cell receptor beta chains drawn from one sample of a study of response to subunit inactivated influenza vaccine. TCRdb itself ran the RT-PCR reads through MiXCR, one entry per CDR3 protein. The sample contains hundreds of thousands of distinct CDR3 sequences, approximately 12% of which appear only once. Material: PBMCs from blood, obtained on the day of vaccination. Receptor source: a man between 45 and 60 years old who received an inactivated influenza vaccine. Each CDR3 is given with its conserved first and last residue. A D gene is named only where the DNA matches it firmly. For some rows the clone size is stated as once, few or many, or as a class when expanded; others skip it.

TRBV12-3/TRBV12-4	TRBD1	many	TRBJ2-7	17	TGTGCCAGCAGTTCGCAACAAGGACAGGGGCGCCCCTACGAGCAGTACTTC	CASSSQQGQGRPYEQYF
TRBV12-3/TRBV12-4	TRBD1	-	TRBJ2-1	15	TGTGCCAGCAGCAGGGACAGTCCGTCCTACAATGAGCAGTTCTTC	CASSRDSPSYNEQFF
TRBV20-1	-	-	TRBJ2-1	17	TGCAGTGCTCCGACGCTCCACGGACGGGTTTCCTACAATGAGCAGTTCTTC	CSAPTLHGRVSYNEQFF
TRBV10-3	-	-	TRBJ2-5	14	TGTGCCATCAGTGAGGGGCTATTAAGAGAGACCCAGTACTTC	CAISEGLLRETQYF
TRBV29-1	TRBD1	-	TRBJ2-5	12	TGCAGCGTGCCCGGGACAGGAGAGACCCAGTACTTC	CSVPGTGETQYF
TRBV28	-	many	TRBJ1-1	12	TGTGCCAGTGAATCGGGGATAACTGAAGCTTTCTTT	CASESGITEAFF
TRBV2	-	few	TRBJ1-5	12	TGTGCCAGCAGGGCCGCGTTGGAGCCCCAGCATTTT	CASRAALEPQHF
TRBV20-1	TRBD2	-	TRBJ2-7	14	TGCAGTGCTCTACCTAGCGGGGGTATCAATGAGCAGTACTTC	CSALPSGGINEQYF
TRBV7-8	-	few	TRBJ1-1	14	TGTGCCAGCCTTAAGGGACTCTCTGACACTGAAGCTTTCTTT	CASLKGLSDTEAFF
TRBV20-1	-	many	TRBJ2-3	13	TGCAGTGCCAGGCAGTATATCCCAGATACGCAGTATTTT	CSARQYIPDTQYF
TRBV7-6	-	-	TRBJ2-2	16	TGTGCCAGCAGCTTTGGACACCGACAGAACACCGGGGAGCTGTTTTTT	CASSFGHRQNTGELFF
TRBV5-1	-	-	TRBJ2-7	13	TGCGCCAGCAGCTTGGAGCGCCAATACGAGCAGTACTTC	CASSLERQYEQYF